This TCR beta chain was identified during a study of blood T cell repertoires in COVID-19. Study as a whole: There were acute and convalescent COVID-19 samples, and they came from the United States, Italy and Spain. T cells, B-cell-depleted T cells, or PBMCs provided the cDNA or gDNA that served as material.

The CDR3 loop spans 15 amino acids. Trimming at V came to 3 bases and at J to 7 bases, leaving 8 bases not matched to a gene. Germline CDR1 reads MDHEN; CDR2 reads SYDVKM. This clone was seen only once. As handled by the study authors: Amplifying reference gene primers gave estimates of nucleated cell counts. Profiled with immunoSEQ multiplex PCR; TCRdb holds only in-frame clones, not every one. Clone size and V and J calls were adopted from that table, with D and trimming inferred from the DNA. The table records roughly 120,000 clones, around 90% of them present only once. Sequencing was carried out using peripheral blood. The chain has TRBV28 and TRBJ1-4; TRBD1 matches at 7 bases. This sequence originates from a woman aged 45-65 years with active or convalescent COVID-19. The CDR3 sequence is CASSLEGQVGEKLFF. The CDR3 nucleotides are TGTGCCAGCAGTTTGGAAGGACAGGTCGGTGAAAAACTGTTTTTT.